The next 29 T cell receptor beta chains were all read from a single sample in a study of blood T cells in healthy people across ages. The second PCR ran roughly 7 to 11 cycles with a sample-barcoded 5' primer and J-beta primers. TCRdb passed the 5' RACE reads through MiXCR, listing each CDR3 protein once. The data hold around 670,000 distinct CDR3 sequences, with approximately 30% observed a single time. Source material: blood. These receptor sequences come from a woman at least 80 years old in good health.

This clonotype showed up many times. This chain connects TRBV7-2 to TRBJ1-2; D may be TRBD1 (6 bases). CDR1 is SGHTA and CDR2 is FQGNSA in the germline V gene. Trimming stripped 6 bases from V and 6 bases from J, with 17 bases between. There are 14 residues in the CDR3. For the CDR3, the DNA is TGTGCCAGCAGTCTTATTACAGGGATCGATGGCTACACCTTC. Its translation: CASSLITGIDGYTF.

Many counts were recorded for this clonotype. The CDR3 region has the DNA TGCGCCAGTACCGAGCGGGGCTTATACAATGAGCAGTTCTTC. Amino acid sequence: CASTERGLYNEQFF. The gene calls are TRBV5-1 and TRBJ2-1; TRBD2 matches 7 bases. J gave up 4 bases and V 8 bases, and 9 bases lay outside the gene matches. The CDR3 length is 14 residues. Germline-derived CDR1 and CDR2 are SGHRS and YFSETQ.

Remarks on this clonotype: One junction end does not reproduce the germline sequence, and a read error may be involved. V and J are TRBV5-4 and TRBJ2-7; the D is unclear. The germline V gene encodes CDR1 SGHNT and CDR2 YYREEE (reference sequence). This CDR3 has 14 amino acids. CDR3 residues: CASSPGASPYEQCF. CDR3 DNA sequence: TGTGCCAGCAGTCCTGGTGCGTCCCCCTACGAGCAGTGCTTC.

At least ten counts were recorded for this clonotype. The chain uses TRBV7-3 and TRBJ2-6; no firm D call. The germline gives CDR1 SGHTA, CDR2 FQGTGA. This CDR3 contains 14 residues. Trimming stripped 3 bases from V and 0 bases from J, with 3 bases between. CDR3 DNA: TGTGCCAGCAGCTTGATCTCTGGGGCCAACGTCCTGACTTTC. It specifies CASSLISGANVLTF.

The CDR3 protein is CASKATGDYGYTF. In DNA, the CDR3 is TGTGCCAGTAAGGCGACAGGGGACTATGGCTACACCTTC. This chain links TRBV19 with TRBJ1-2; 8 bases match TRBD1. Germline CDR1 LNHDA, CDR2 SQIVND (reference sequence). The CDR3 spans 13 residues. The ends lost 7 bases at V and 3 bases at J; junction bases unmatched: 4.

This clonotype was counted a few times. Possible read error: a much larger clone is one base away. The J gene is TRBJ2-1, the V gene TRBV6-5; D possibly matches TRBD1 or TRBD2 (5 bases each). Matching the DNA end better, TRBJ2-7 makes the J call doubtful. Germline lookup yields CDR1 MNHEY and CDR2 SVGAGI. This CDR3 comprises 13 residues. The CDR3, as DNA: TGTGCCAGCAGCCGGGATTGGGGGAATGAGCAGTACTTC. Translation: CASSRDWGNEQYF.

The sample holds a few counts of this clonotype. This chain uses TRBV20-1 with TRBJ2-5; 9 bases are shared with TRBD2. The V gene's germline CDR1 is DFQATT and CDR2 SNEGSKA (reference sequence). Trimming removed 2 bases from V and 11 bases from J; junction bases left unmatched: 15. CDR3 length: 15 amino acids. DNA of the CDR3: TGCAGTGCTAGATCGCCAGCGGGGGGTCGGAATGAGCAGTACTTC. Its protein product is CSARSPAGGRNEQYF.

This clonotype has just a few counts. The junction and the germline gene differ at one end; a read error may be behind it. The V call is TRBV7-7, the J call TRBJ2-2; possibly TRBD1 or TRBD2 for D (5 bases each). This CDR3 contains 17 residues. The germline V gene has CDR1 SSHAT and CDR2 FNYEAQ (reference sequence). This chain's CDR3 is CASSLGTGFGGTGELFF. Written as DNA, the CDR3 is TGTGCTAGCAGCTTGGGGACCGGATTTGGAGGTACCGGGGAGCTGTTTTTT.

The genes are TRBV5-1 and TRBJ2-6; 8 bases align to TRBD1. CDR1 is SGHRS, CDR2 YFSETQ, per germline. With V trimmed by 4 bases and J by 2 bases, 5 bases remained unmatched. The CDR3 has 16 residues. The CDR3 loop reads CASSPGQEAGANVLTF. The CDR3 DNA is TGCGCCAGCAGCCCGGGACAGGAAGCTGGGGCCAACGTCCTGACTTTC.

The chain links TRBV5-1 to TRBJ1-1; D not certain. The CDR3 sequence is 13 residues long. Germline lookup yields CDR1 SGHRS and CDR2 YFSETQ. V was pared by 3 bases and J by 3 bases, with 9 bases between. The DNA for the CDR3 is TGCGCCAGCAGCTCGGATACGGACACTGAAGCTTTCTTT. Translating it yields CASSSDTDTEAFF.

This clonotype showed up many times. The chain employs TRBV20-1 and TRBJ1-5, with TRBD1 identical over 9 bases. Germline CDR1 is DFQATT and CDR2 is SNEGSKA (reference sequence). CDR3 length: 15 amino acids. Trimming took 6 bases from V and 2 from J; bases not matched to a gene: 8. This chain's CDR3 is CSALTGGLGNQPQHF. The DNA of the CDR3 is TGCAGTGCCTTGACAGGGGGACTTGGCAATCAGCCCCAGCATTTT.

This clonotype was counted many times. V is TRBV10-3 and J is TRBJ1-2; possibly TRBD1 for D (6 bases). The V end lost 4 bases, the J end lost 8 bases, and 17 bases lay between the germline ends. The V gene's germline CDR1 is ENHRY and CDR2 SYGVKD. The CDR3 covers 14 residues. CDR3 loop: CAISAWTASYGYTF. For the CDR3, the DNA is TGTGCCATCAGTGCCTGGACAGCCTCTTACGGCTACACCTTC.

In regard to this clonotype: This may arise from a read error, as a much more abundant clone is one base away. The rearrangement uses TRBV20-1 and TRBJ2-5; 7 positions match TRBD1. The last part of the DNA fits TRBJ2-7 better; the J call may be wrong. CDR1 and CDR2 from the germline V gene are DFQATT and SNEGSKA (reference sequence). The CDR3 has 13 amino acids. DNA for the CDR3: TGCAGTACTAGTGGGACAGATTCCTACGAGCAGTACTTC. Its protein product is CSTSGTDSYEQYF.

This clonotype was detected ten times or more. The chain combines TRBV4-1 with TRBJ2-5; 8 bases match TRBD1. The germline CDR1 and CDR2 sequences are MGHRA and YSYEKL. This CDR3 spans 15 amino acids. J was trimmed by 2 bases and V by 3 bases; bases with no gene match: 5. CDR3 residues: CASSQAGGRQETQYF. The CDR3, as DNA: TGCGCCAGCAGCCAGGCAGGGGGCCGGCAAGAGACCCAGTACTTC.

The rearrangement joins TRBV7-9 to TRBJ1-1, with D perhaps matching TRBD1 (6 bases). CDR3 length: 16 amino acids. Germline V lookup: CDR1 SEHNR, CDR2 FQNEAQ (reference sequence). The V end lost 0 bases, the J end lost 1 base, and 12 bases lay between the germline ends. As DNA, the CDR3 is TGTGCCAGCAGCTTAGCCGGGGGGGGCCCGAACACTGAAGCTTTCTTT. Translating gives CASSLAGGGPNTEAFF.

V gene TRBV12-1 combines with J gene TRBJ1-1. TRBV12-1 is annotated as a pseudogene. This CDR3 is built from 14 residues. CDR3 coding DNA: TGTGCCAGCAGCTTTGGCTGGGGTGGCACTGAAGCTTTCTTT. Translation gives CASSFGWGGTEAFF.

This clonotype was seen at least ten times. This chain links TRBV12-3 or TRBV12-4 with TRBJ1-6; D uncertain. Trimming cost V 2 bases and J 7 bases, with 9 bases left between them. This CDR3 is 14 amino acids long. The CDR3 reads CASSLPVDNSPLHF. The CDR3 region has the DNA TGTGCCAGCAGTTTACCGGTCGACAATTCACCCCTCCACTTT.

This clonotype was seen repeatedly, ten times or more. The chain joins TRBV20-1 to TRBJ2-1; D might be TRBD2 (5 bases). CDR3 length: 14 residues. V was trimmed by 2 bases and J by 8 bases, leaving 16 bases between them. CDR1 and CDR2 (germline): DFQATT, SNEGSKA (reference sequence). Written as DNA, the CDR3 is TGCAGTGCTAGACCCCCGACTACCCCGCATGAGCAGTTCTTC. It encodes CSARPPTTPHEQFF.

This clonotype was counted many times. The V call is TRBV5-6, the J call TRBJ1-2; unclear D gene. The CDR3 extends over 17 amino acids. Between the trimmed V and J ends, which lost 0 bases and 0 bases, there was a span of 15 bases. Germline CDR1 SGHDT, CDR2 YYEEEE. The CDR3 DNA reads TGTGCCAGCAGCTTGGGGGAGACTCGACTAACTAACTATGGCTACACCTTC. It encodes CASSLGETRLTNYGYTF.

This clonotype was seen ten or more times. The chain links TRBV15 to TRBJ2-5; TRBD1 might be the D (5 bases). V was clipped by 5 bases and J by 7 bases, with 11 bases between them. The CDR3 extends over 12 amino acids. Germline values: CDR1 LNHNV, CDR2 YYDKDF (reference sequence). Here the CDR3 DNA reads TGTGCCACCAGCTTTCATAGGGGGACCCAGTACTTC. Its translation: CATSFHRGTQYF.

This clonotype occurred a few times. The chain links TRBV30 to TRBJ1-1; D remains ambiguous. V lost 4 bases and J 1 base, leaving 19 bases between the germline ends. Per the germline V gene, CDR1 is GTSNPN and CDR2 is SVGIG (reference sequence). The CDR3 has 16 amino acids. This chain's CDR3 is CAWNSGLGRGNTEAFF. CDR3 nucleotides: TGTGCCTGGAATAGTGGACTTGGCAGAGGGAACACTGAAGCTTTCTTT.

In regard to this clonotype: A read error is possible here, since a much larger clone lies one base away. The gene calls are TRBV15 and TRBJ2-7; a weak D match, TRBD2 (6 bases). Germline CDR1 reads LNHNV; CDR2 reads YYDKDF (reference sequence). The CDR3 contains 12 residues. Trimming took off 5 bases at V and 10 bases at J, with 15 bases between the two ends. The CDR3, as DNA: TGTGCCACCAGCGGGGCAAGGGAGGCCCAGTACTTC. Translated, it gives CATSGAREAQYF.

The chain recombines TRBV5-1 with TRBJ1-2, with D possibly being TRBD1 (6 bases). Trimming took off 4 bases at V and 3 bases at J, with 31 bases between the two ends. Germline assignment: CDR1 SGHRS and CDR2 YFSETQ. This CDR3 is 20 amino acids long. CDR3: CASSPPSSGGRRVLDYGYTF. The CDR3 DNA sequence: TGCGCCAGCAGCCCACCCTCTTCTGGGGGCAGGAGAGTTCTGGACTATGGCTACACCTTC.

This clonotype was picked up many times. The chain joins TRBV4-2 to TRBJ2-3; D may be TRBD1 (5 bases). Germline CDR1 and CDR2: LGHNA and YNFKEQ. V dropped 0 bases and J dropped 0 bases, with 16 bases sitting between them. The CDR3 consists of 18 residues. Here the CDR3 reads CASSQDPTGSTSTDTQYF. CDR3 DNA: TGTGCCAGCAGCCAAGATCCCACAGGTTCGACTAGCACAGATACGCAGTATTTT.

This clonotype was recorded at least ten times. The chain carries TRBV27 and TRBJ1-2, with 8 positions matching TRBD1. The CDR3 length is 16 residues. Germline V gene lookup returns CDR1 MNHEY and CDR2 SMNVEV (reference sequence). V was clipped by 5 bases and J by 8 bases; unmatched bases: 16. The CDR3: CASSLRQGPVAYGYTF. The CDR3 nucleotides read TGTGCCAGCAGTCTGCGACAGGGGCCTGTGGCTTACGGCTACACCTTC.

The CDR3 DNA follows: TGTGCCAGCAGCATAAACAGGGGCTCCTATAATTCACCCCTCCACTTT. It specifies CASSINRGSYNSPLHF. The V gene is TRBV7-9, the J gene TRBJ1-6, with TRBD1 matching over 7 bases. The CDR3 length is 16 residues. V was clipped by 5 bases and J by 0 bases; unmatched bases: 4. Germline CDR1 reads SEHNR; CDR2 reads FQNEAQ (reference sequence).

This clonotype was detected ten times or more. The chain combines TRBV20-1 with TRBJ1-4, with a weak D call TRBD1 (6 bases). This CDR3 spans 13 amino acids. V was clipped by 6 bases and J by 7 bases, with 15 bases between them. Germline CDR1 and CDR2: DFQATT and SNEGSKA (reference sequence). The CDR3 sequence is CSARPGGGEKLFF. In DNA, the CDR3 is TGCAGTGCCCGCCCGGGGGGCGGTGAAAAACTGTTTTTT.

The table lists this clonotype with a few counts. The chain joins TRBV6-1 to TRBJ2-1, with 7 bases aligning to TRBD1. The CDR3 extends over 16 amino acids. The germline gives CDR1 MNHNS, CDR2 SASEGT. J lost 2 bases, V lost 4 bases, and 8 bases had no gene match. Written as DNA, the CDR3 is TGTGCCAGCAGTGCGACAGGGCTCTCACCCTACAATGAGCAGTTCTTC. Translated: CASSATGLSPYNEQFF.

This clonotype was counted many times. The rearrangement links TRBV20-1 to TRBJ1-1; D unresolved. Germline V gene sequence: CDR1 DFQATT, CDR2 SNEGSKA (reference sequence). CDR3 length equals 16 residues. Trimming took off 3 bases at V and 1 base at J, with 18 bases between the two ends. The CDR3 region has the DNA TGCAGTGCTAGTACCGTCCCGACCATTCAGAACACTGAAGCTTTCTTT. It codes for CSASTVPTIQNTEAFF.